This T cell receptor (beta chain) was found in a study of molecular identifiers for immune sequencing clone quantification (dated by TCRdb to 2016 to 2019). For the wider study: For a replicate experiment, RNA from around 20,000 or 100,000 naive CD8 T cells was divided into five aliquots, of which four were sequenced. This methods study benchmarked molecular-identifier clustering-based TCR repertoire sequencing (MIDCIRS) and TCR RNA copy counting, using CD8 T cells to do so.

What the study reported, not specific to this receptor: In CMV-specific effector cells, over 97% of molecules were held by clones above 20 RNA copies, whereas under 1% of molecules were held by such clones in naive cells. Around 2.9 recovered TCR RNA copies per cell were obtained by modeling, versus about 9.7 by digital PCR, implying a capture efficiency of 25% to 30%. Spiked-in Jurkat TCR RNA (approximately eleven copies' worth), which is not part of the donor repertoire, was contained in the naive libraries. Spiked-in Jurkat TCR RNA equal to a single cell's worth was reported to be detectable even within 1,200,000 naive CD8 T cells. Highly expanded clone sizes could be underestimated if identical TCR molecules share a barcode. When barcode sub-clustering was left out, chimeric consensus sequences inflated TCR diversity, with chimeras reaching as high as 47%.

Libraries of naive CD8 T cells were built from around 20,000 to 1,000,000 sorted cells, with 10%, 30% or 50% of the purified RNA used. On a BD FACSAria II, naive CD8 T cells were FACS-sorted as CD8+CD4-CCR7+CD45RA+ and collected into RLT Plus buffer. Roughly 10 TCR copies' worth of Jurkat RNA were spiked into about 20,000-1,000,000 naive CD8 T cell samples to test detection sensitivity. CD8 T cells were enriched with RosetteSep CD8+ T Cell Enrichment Cocktail and Ficoll-Paque, followed by ACK red cell lysis. Remarks on this clonotype: Its antigen remains unidentified. The record has no base qualities; no much larger clone is one base away.

Libraries were prepared through PCR. The sample was run on a NextSeq 500. Bulk TCR libraries were prepared as previously described, using TCR primers listed in Table S5. Total RNA was purified with the Qiagen AllPrep DNA/RNA kit. Reads from multiple sequencing runs of the same library were pooled before analysis. Turning to the authors' computational methods: Only reads with exact TCR constant sequence were kept, trimmed to 150 nt, and grouped by their 12-nt molecular barcodes. Within each barcode group, reads were sub-clustered at a 15% Levenshtein threshold, and quality-weighted consensus sequences were built per RNA molecule. Non-functional sequences were excluded, and lower-count sequences lying one edit away from another sequence were also excluded. Barcode sub-clusters with fewer than 20% of the maximum read count were removed, based on fitting two negative binomial distributions. TCRdb ran its own pipeline on the public reads, namely fastp trimming at Q25 and MiXCR clone calling, and kept in-frame beta chains. Each CDR3 protein appears once, grouped with its most common genes and DNA. TCRdb assigned the V and J calls; the authors' analysis was not used. The sample profile shows some 97,000 distinct CDR3 sequences; around 33% of them were found once. In total, the top ten clones hold roughly 4.2% of the sample.

The clonotype comes from a human donor in good health. Some libraries in this study had Jurkat cell RNA spiked in. The sample comprised naive CD8+ T cells from blood, with Jurkat cell RNA spiked in. The cell subset or site label on this specimen signifies: FACS-sorted CD8+CD4-CCR7+CD45RA+ naive T cells.

The bases read TGTGCCAGCAGCGTGGACGGCGGGTCCTCCACAGATACGCAGTATTTT. This encodes CASSVDGGSSTDTQYF. Recombination linked TRBV9 to TRBJ2-3; a tentative D call is TRBD2 (5 bases match). CDR1 and CDR2, looked up from the germline V gene, are SGDLS and YYNGEE. V and J lose 2 bases and 2 bases, and a span of 15 bases separates them. CDR3 length: 16 amino acids, cysteine to phenylalanine. Only the CDR3 portion is preserved as DNA: 48 bases, with reading frame beginning at the first base.